Shown below are 17 T cell receptor beta chains from a single sample sequenced in a study of T cells in Graves' hyperthyroidism and ophthalmopathy. Authors of the study amplified TCR beta CDR3 regions from RNA transcripts. HTBI primers were used for first-round RT-PCR of the TCR CDR3. TCRdb reprocessed the multiplex PCR reads with MiXCR, giving one entry per CDR3 protein. The table lists roughly 710,000 distinct CDR3 sequences, under 45% of them singletons. The specimen was blood. These receptor sequences come from a woman between 35 and 50 years old with Graves' hyperthyroidism.

The V gene is TRBV2, the J gene TRBJ2-2; D is undetermined. Germline V gene sequence: CDR1 SNHLY, CDR2 FYNNEI. Trimming cost V 2 bases and J 2 bases, with 12 bases left between them. This CDR3 has 16 residues. CDR3 DNA sequence: TGTGCCAGCAGTGAATCGGCCAGGCGTAACACCGGGGAGCTGTTTTTT. It translates to CASSESARRNTGELFF.

V and J are TRBV28 and TRBJ2-7, with D perhaps matching TRBD1 or TRBD2 (5 bases each). V was clipped by 7 bases and J by 2 bases, with 12 bases between them. The germline gives CDR1 MDHEN, CDR2 SYDVKM. The CDR3 is made up of 13 amino acids. This chain's CDR3 is CASTRDRPYEQYF. The CDR3 nucleotides are TGTGCCAGCACCCGGGACCGACCCTACGAGCAGTACTTC.

In this sample, this clonotype turned up a few times. The chain recombines TRBV11-2 with TRBJ2-7; D possibly corresponds to TRBD2 (5 bases). Germline V gene lookup returns CDR1 SGHAT and CDR2 FQNNGV. Trimming removed 3 bases from V and 3 bases from J, with 15 bases in between. The CDR3 covers 15 residues. The DNA for the CDR3 is TGTGCCAGCAGCTTTCGGACTTTGGGCCTCTACGAGCAGTACTTC. Translated: CASSFRTLGLYEQYF.

This clonotype has ten or more counts. The chain links TRBV7-9 to TRBJ2-7; D remains unclear. Germline V gene data show CDR1 as SEHNR and CDR2 as FQNEAQ (reference sequence). Trimming shortened V by 1 base and J by 6 bases, and 7 bases separated the two germline ends. The CDR3 runs to 12 residues. CDR3 loop: CASSLGSGEQYF. Written as DNA, the CDR3 is TGTGCCAGCAGCTTAGGTTCGGGCGAGCAGTACTTC.

This clonotype was counted between two and nine times. J is TRBJ1-4 and V is TRBV5-1; D possibly corresponds to TRBD1 (5 bases). Trimming left V 4 bases short and J 5 bases short, with 12 bases between. The CDR3 is made up of 14 amino acids. Germline assignment: CDR1 SGHRS and CDR2 YFSETQ. CDR3 sequence: CASSGGTENEKLFF. CDR3 in DNA: TGCGCCAGCAGCGGAGGGACGGAGAATGAAAAACTGTTTTTT.

The table lists this clonotype with a few counts. The J gene is TRBJ2-7, the V gene TRBV29-1; D tentatively reads TRBD1 or TRBD2 (6 bases each). The CDR3 is 12 amino acids. Germline values: CDR1 SQVTM, CDR2 ANQGSEA. V lost 7 bases and J 7 bases, leaving 17 bases between the germline ends. CDR3 residues: CSADGPGAEQYF. DNA for the CDR3: TGCAGCGCAGACGGGCCGGGGGCGGAGCAGTACTTC.

The genes are TRBV7-8 and TRBJ2-7; 7 bases map to TRBD1. The J call may be in error: the DNA end matches TRBJ2-1 better. The CDR3 is made up of 15 amino acids. The germline V gene has CDR1 SGHVS and CDR2 FQNEAQ. The CDR3 DNA is TGTGCCAGCAGCTTAGGTACAGGGGAGTACAATGAGCAGTTCTTC. Protein sequence: CASSLGTGEYNEQFF.

The J gene is TRBJ2-2, the V gene TRBV2, with D perhaps matching TRBD1 or TRBD2 (5 bases each). The germline CDR1 and CDR2 sequences are SNHLY and FYNNEI. With 6 bases removed from V and 6 bases from J, the gap between germline ends came to 17 bases. The CDR3 is 15 amino acids. The CDR3 nucleotides read TGTGCCAGCAGAGACACCCGAGGGGCCGCCGGGGAGCTGTTTTTT. Its protein product is CASRDTRGAAGELFF.

As for this clonotype: It may be a read error: a sequence one base away is much more abundant. The CDR3 carries no conserved terminal phenylalanine or tryptophan, so it likely arises from a read error. The gene calls are TRBV10-2 and TRBJ1-1, with a possible D match to TRBD1 (5 bases). Germline assignment: CDR1 WSHSY and CDR2 SAAADI. The CDR3 is 14 amino acids. V was pared by 6 bases and J by 2 bases, with 13 bases between. The CDR3 is CASSTIQGNTEAFS. In DNA form, the CDR3 reads TGCGCCAGCAGCACAATCCAGGGTAACACTGAAGCTTTCTCT.

Many counts were recorded for this clonotype. The chain recombines TRBV7-9 with TRBJ1-6; possible D gene TRBD1, 5 bases. V lost 4 bases and J lost 10, with 14 bases in between. Germline CDR1 reads SEHNR; CDR2 reads FQNEAQ (reference sequence). This CDR3 is 14 amino acids long. CDR3 sequence: CASSSGTSRSPLHF. CDR3 coding DNA: TGTGCCAGCAGCTCGGGGACGTCTCGGTCACCCCTCCACTTT.

CDR3 sequence (DNA): TGTGCCATCAGTTTCGGCAGGGACGGGGAGCTGTTTTTT. It yields the protein CAISFGRDGELFF. This chain uses TRBV10-3 with TRBJ2-2; maybe TRBD1 (5 bases). The V gene lost 5 bases and the J gene lost 7 bases, with 11 bases spanning the gap. CDR3 length equals 13 residues. The germline CDR1 and CDR2 sequences are ENHRY and SYGVKD.

In this sample, this clonotype turned up many times. The chain joins TRBV6-6 to TRBJ1-4; maybe TRBD1 (5 bases). V was cut by 6 bases and J by 4 bases, with 12 bases left in between. The CDR3 contains 14 residues. Germline loops: CDR1 MNHNY, CDR2 SVGAGI (reference sequence). In nucleotides, the CDR3 is TGTGCCAGCAGGTCAGGGACGGGTAATGAAAAACTGTTTTTT. Protein sequence: CASRSGTGNEKLFF.

This clonotype was counted between two and nine times. This rearrangement joins TRBV7-9 to TRBJ1-4; TRBD1 aligns across 8 bases. The trim removed 5 bases at V and 0 bases at J, leaving 8 bases unmatched. CDR1 SEHNR and CDR2 FQNEAQ come from the germline V gene (reference sequence). CDR3 length equals 17 residues. The CDR3 protein is CASSITRGLATNEKLFF. Here the CDR3 DNA reads TGTGCCAGCAGCATCACCAGGGGGCTCGCAACTAATGAAAAACTGTTTTTT.

In regard to this clonotype: A much larger clone differs by one base, so this may be a read error. The rearrangement joins TRBV5-1 to TRBJ2-7, with D perhaps matching TRBD1 (6 bases). This CDR3 is 16 amino acids long. V shed 4 bases and J shed 1 base, with 18 bases lying between them. Germline V CDR1 and CDR2: SGHRS, YFSETQ. DNA of the CDR3: TGCGCCAGCAGCCTGACGGTAGGGGGAGCTTCCTACGAGCAGTACGTC. Its protein product is CASSLTVGGASYEQYV.

This clonotype was picked up a small number of times. V usage is TRBV20-1 and J usage is TRBJ2-7; TRBD2 aligns across 7 bases. Germline CDR1 DFQATT, CDR2 SNEGSKA (reference sequence). CDR3 length: 16 amino acids. V trimming: 0 bases; J trimming: 3 bases; junction bases outside the gene matches: 11. CDR3 residues: CSARDFLRLAGYEQYF. CDR3 DNA: TGCAGTGCTAGAGATTTCCTACGACTAGCCGGCTACGAGCAGTACTTC.

The chain couples TRBV7-2 to TRBJ1-1; D is ambiguous. V was trimmed by 1 base and J by 4 bases, leaving 10 bases between them. This CDR3 has 14 amino acids. CDR1 is SGHTA, CDR2 FQGNSA, per germline. Here the CDR3 DNA reads TGTGCCAGCAGCTTAGAGGAAAGAGGCACTGAAGCTTTCTTT. It yields the protein CASSLEERGTEAFF.

This clonotype was seen at least ten times. The rearrangement links TRBV15 to TRBJ1-2; TRBD1 aligns across 7 bases. Trimming took 0 bases from V and 12 from J; bases not matched to a gene: 7. Germline CDR1 reads LNHNV; CDR2 reads YYDKDF (reference sequence). CDR3 length equals 13 residues. DNA for the CDR3: TGTGCCACCAGCAGAGACCAGACAGGGCTTCACACCTTC. Residues: CATSRDQTGLHTF.